The following is a T cell receptor (beta chain) sequence with its context. Its antigen is still unknown. The data belong to a study of T cell responses to AZD1222 COVID-19 vaccine. Regarding the study as a whole: Repertoires were collected only later (after the peak T cell response had occurred). Two doses of AZD1222 preceded a rise in Spike-specific TCR breadth and depth.

CDR1 SQVTM and CDR2 ANQGSEA come from the germline V gene. Trimming cost V 4 bases and J 2 bases, with 13 bases left between them. CDR3 length equals 14 residues. This table comes from immunoSEQ multiplex PCR, and its TCRdb copy is limited to in-frame clones, with some not included. Here the sample spans 90,000 to 140,000 clones, 88% being singletons. This receptor was obtained from an adult in good health. The chain uses TRBV29-1 and TRBJ2-3; possibly TRBD1 for D (6 bases). The sample in question was peripheral blood, obtained on day 0 of AZD1222 vaccination. CDR3 region: CSVGSDSYTDTQYF. The CDR3 coding sequence is TGCAGCGTTGGGTCGGACAGTTACACAGATACGCAGTATTTT.